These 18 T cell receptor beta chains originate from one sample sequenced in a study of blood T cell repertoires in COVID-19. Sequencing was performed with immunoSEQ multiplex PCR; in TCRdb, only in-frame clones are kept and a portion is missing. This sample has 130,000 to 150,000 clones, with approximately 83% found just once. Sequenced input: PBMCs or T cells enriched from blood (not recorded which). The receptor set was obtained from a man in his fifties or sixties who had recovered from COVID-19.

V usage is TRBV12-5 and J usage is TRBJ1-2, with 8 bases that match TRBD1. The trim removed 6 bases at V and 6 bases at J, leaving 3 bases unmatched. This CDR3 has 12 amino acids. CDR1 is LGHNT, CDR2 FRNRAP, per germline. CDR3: CASGQTGDGYTF. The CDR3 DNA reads TGTGCTAGTGGCCAGACAGGGGATGGCTACACCTTC.

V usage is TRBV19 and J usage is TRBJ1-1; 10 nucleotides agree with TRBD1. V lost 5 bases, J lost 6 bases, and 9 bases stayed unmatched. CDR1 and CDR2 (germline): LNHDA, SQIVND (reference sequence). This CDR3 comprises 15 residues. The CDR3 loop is CASSARTGGVSEAFF. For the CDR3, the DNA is TGTGCCAGTAGTGCCCGGACAGGGGGAGTGTCTGAAGCTTTCTTT.

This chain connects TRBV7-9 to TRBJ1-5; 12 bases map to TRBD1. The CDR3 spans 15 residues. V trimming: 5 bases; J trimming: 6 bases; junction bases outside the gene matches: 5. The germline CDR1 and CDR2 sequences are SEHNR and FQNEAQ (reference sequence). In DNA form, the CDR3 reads TGTGCCAGCAGCCCTGGGACAGGGGGCGTTCAGCCCCAGCATTTT. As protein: CASSPGTGGVQPQHF.

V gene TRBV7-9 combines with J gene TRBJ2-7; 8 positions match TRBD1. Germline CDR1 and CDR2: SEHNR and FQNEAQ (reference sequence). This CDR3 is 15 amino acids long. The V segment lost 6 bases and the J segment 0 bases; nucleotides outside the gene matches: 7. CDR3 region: CASRPGQVDSYEQYF. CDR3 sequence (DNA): TGTGCCAGCAGGCCGGGACAGGTCGACTCCTACGAGCAGTACTTC. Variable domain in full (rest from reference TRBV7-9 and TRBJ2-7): DTGVSQNPRHKITKRGQNVTFRCDPISEHNRLYWYRQTLGQGPEFLTYFQNEAQLEKSRLLSDRFSAERPKGSFSTLEIQRTEQGDSAMYLCASRPGQVDSYEQYFGPGTRLTVT.

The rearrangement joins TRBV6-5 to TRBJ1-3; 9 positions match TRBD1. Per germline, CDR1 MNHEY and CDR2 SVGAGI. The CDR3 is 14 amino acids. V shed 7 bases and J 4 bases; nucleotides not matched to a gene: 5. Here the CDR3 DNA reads TGTGCCAGCACGGCGGGGACAGGGGGAAACACCATATATTTT. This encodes CASTAGTGGNTIYF.

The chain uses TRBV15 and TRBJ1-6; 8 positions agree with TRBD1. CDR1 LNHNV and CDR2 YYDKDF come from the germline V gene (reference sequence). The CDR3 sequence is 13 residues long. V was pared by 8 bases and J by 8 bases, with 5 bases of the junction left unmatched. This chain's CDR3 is CATADRVDSPLHF. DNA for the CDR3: TGTGCCACCGCGGACAGGGTCGATTCACCCCTCCACTTT. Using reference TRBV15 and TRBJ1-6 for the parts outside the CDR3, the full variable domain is DAMVIQNPRYQVTQFGKPVTLSCSQTLNHNVMYWYQQKSSQAPKLLFHYYDKDFNNEADTPDNFQSRRPNTSFCFLDIRSPGLGDTAMYLCATADRVDSPLHFGNGTRLTVT.

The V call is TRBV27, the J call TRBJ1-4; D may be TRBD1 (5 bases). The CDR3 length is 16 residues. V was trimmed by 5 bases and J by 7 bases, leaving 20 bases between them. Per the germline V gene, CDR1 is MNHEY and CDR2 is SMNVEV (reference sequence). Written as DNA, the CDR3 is TGTGCCAGCAGTCCCTACGACATTAGGGGTAGTGAAAAACTGTTTTTT. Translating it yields CASSPYDIRGSEKLFF.

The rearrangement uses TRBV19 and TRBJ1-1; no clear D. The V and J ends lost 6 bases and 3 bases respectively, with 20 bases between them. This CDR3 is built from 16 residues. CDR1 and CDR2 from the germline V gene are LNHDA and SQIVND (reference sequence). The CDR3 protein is CASRFSPSGGDTEAFF. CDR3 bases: TGTGCCAGTAGATTCTCCCCTAGCGGCGGGGACACTGAAGCTTTCTTT.

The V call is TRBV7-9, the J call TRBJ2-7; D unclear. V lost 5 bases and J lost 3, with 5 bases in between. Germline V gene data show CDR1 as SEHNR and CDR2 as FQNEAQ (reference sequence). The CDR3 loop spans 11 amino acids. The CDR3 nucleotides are TGTGCCAGCAGCCGAGGCTACGAGCAGTACTTC. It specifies CASSRGYEQYF.

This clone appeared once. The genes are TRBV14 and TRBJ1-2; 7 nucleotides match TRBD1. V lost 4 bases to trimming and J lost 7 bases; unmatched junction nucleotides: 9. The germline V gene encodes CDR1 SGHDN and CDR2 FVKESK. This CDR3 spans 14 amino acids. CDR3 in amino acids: CASSRDSVTSGYTF. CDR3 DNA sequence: TGTGCCAGCAGCCGGGACAGCGTAACAAGTGGCTACACCTTC. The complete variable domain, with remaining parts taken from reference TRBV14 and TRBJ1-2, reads EAGVTQFPSHSVIEKGQTVTLRCDPISGHDNLYWYRRVMGKEIKFLLHFVKESKQDESGMPNNRFLAERTGGTYSTLKVQPAELEDSGVYFCASSRDSVTSGYTFGSGTRLTVV.

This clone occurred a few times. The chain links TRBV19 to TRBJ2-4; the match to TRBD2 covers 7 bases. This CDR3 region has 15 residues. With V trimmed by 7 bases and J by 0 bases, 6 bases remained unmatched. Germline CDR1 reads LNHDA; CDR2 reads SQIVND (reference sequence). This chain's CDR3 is CASTGGGLAKNIQYF. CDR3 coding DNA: TGTGCCAGTACGGGCGGGGGTTTAGCCAAAAACATTCAGTACTTC.

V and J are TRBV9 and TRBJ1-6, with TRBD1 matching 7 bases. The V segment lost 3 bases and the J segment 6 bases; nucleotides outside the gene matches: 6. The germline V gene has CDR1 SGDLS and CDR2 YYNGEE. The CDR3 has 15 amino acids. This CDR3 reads CASSERQGSNSPLHF. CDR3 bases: TGTGCCAGCAGCGAGAGACAGGGCTCTAATTCACCCCTCCACTTT.

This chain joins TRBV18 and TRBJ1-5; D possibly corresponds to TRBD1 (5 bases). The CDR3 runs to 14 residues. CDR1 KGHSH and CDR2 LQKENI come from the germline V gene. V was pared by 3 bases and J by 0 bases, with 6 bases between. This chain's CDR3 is CASSPDNSNQPQHF. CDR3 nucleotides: TGTGCCAGCTCACCGGACAATAGCAATCAGCCCCAGCATTTT. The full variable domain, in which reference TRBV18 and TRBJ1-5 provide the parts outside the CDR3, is NAGVMQNPRHLVRRRGQEARLRCSPMKGHSHVYWYRQLPEEGLKFMVYLQKENIIDESGMPKERFSAEFPKEGPSILRIQQVVRGDSAAYFCASSPDNSNQPQHFGDGTRLSIL.

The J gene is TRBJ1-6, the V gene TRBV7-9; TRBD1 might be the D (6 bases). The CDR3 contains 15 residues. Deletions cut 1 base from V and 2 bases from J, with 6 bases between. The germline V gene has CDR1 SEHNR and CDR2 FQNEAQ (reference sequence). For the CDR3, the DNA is TGTGCCAGCAGCTTAGGGGACACCTATAATTCACCCCTCCACTTT. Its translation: CASSLGDTYNSPLHF.

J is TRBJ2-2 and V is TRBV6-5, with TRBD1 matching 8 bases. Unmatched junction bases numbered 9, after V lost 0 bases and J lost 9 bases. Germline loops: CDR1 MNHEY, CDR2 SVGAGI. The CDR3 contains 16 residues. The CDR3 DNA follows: TGTGCCAGCAGTTACTCGAGCAGGGGGCTTTTCCGGGAGCTGTTTTTT. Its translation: CASSYSSRGLFRELFF.

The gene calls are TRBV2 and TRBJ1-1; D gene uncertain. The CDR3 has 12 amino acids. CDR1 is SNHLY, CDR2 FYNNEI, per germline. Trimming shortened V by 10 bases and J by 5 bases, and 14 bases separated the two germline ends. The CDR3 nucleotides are TGTGCCACCAGAACCGGAGGGACTGAAGCTTTCTTT. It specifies CATRTGGTEAFF.

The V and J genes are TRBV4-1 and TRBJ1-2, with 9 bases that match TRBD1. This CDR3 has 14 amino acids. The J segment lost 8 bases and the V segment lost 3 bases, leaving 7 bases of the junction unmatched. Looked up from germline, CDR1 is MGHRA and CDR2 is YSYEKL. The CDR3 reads CASSQAGTGRGYTF. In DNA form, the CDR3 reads TGCGCCAGCAGCCAGGCGGGGACAGGGAGAGGCTACACCTTC.

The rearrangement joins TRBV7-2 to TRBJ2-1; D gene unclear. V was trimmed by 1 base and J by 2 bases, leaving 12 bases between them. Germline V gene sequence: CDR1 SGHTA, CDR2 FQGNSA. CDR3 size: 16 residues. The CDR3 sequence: CASSLVAIAPYNEQFF. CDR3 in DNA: TGTGCCAGCAGCTTAGTAGCCATCGCCCCCTACAATGAGCAGTTCTTC.